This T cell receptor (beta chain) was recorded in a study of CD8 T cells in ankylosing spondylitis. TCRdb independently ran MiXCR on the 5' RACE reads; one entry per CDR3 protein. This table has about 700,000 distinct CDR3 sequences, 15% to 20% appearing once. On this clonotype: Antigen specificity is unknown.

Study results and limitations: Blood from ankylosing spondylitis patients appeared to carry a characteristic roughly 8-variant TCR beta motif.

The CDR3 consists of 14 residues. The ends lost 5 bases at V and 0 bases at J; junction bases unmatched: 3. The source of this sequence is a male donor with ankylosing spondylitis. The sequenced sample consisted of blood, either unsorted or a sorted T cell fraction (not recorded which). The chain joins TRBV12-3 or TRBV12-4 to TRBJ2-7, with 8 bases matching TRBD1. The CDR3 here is CASSPGGYSYEQYF. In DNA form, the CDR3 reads TGTGCCAGCAGTCCAGGGGGCTACTCCTACGAGCAGTACTTC.